This T cell receptor beta chain was retrieved from a study of T cells in Graves' hyperthyroidism and ophthalmopathy. The study, taken as a whole, reports: Within blood appeared most thyroid clonotypes that had expanded above 0.001.

In patients aged 18 to 65, hyperthyroidism was newly diagnosed, with duration under 2 months. Thyroid ultrasound, orbital computed tomography, clinical symptoms, and serum thyroxine and TRAb underpinned diagnoses. RNA transcripts were the template for amplifying TCR beta CDR3 regions. The HTBI primer set was used in a first-round RT-PCR of the TCR CDR3. TCRdb re-called the multiplex PCR reads with MiXCR, one entry per CDR3 protein. This sample yields around 280,000 distinct CDR3 sequences, of which about 14% are seen a single time; almost 8% belongs to the top ten. With regard to this clonotype: Its antigen is unidentified.

V dropped 5 bases and J dropped 5 bases, with 13 bases sitting between them. This CDR3 has 15 residues. From germline, CDR1 is LNHDA and CDR2 SQIVND (reference sequence). The chain uses TRBV19 and TRBJ1-6; no reliable D call. The sample consisted of blood. The receptor comes from a woman in her twenties or thirties with Graves' hyperthyroidism that later progressed to Graves' ophthalmopathy. CDR3 amino acids: CASSLRSADNSPLHF. In DNA, the CDR3 is TGTGCCAGTAGTCTCCGGTCTGCCGATAATTCACCCCTCCACTTT.